This T cell receptor (beta chain) comes out of a study of T cells after yellow fever vaccination. Universal primer sites and UMIs were introduced during 5'RACE template-switching synthesis of TCR cDNA. TCRdb reprocessed the 5' RACE reads with MiXCR, giving one entry per CDR3 protein. Altogether approximately 300,000 distinct CDR3 sequences are present, 10% to 15% being singletons, with the ten largest covering roughly 0.5%. Study results and limitations: From the bulk population, abundant clonotypes could contaminate and appear within FACS-sorted repertoires. Although the secondary response was weaker, it peaked faster, at day 5 versus 15.

The CDR3 covers 10 residues. The ends were cut back, 0 bases at V and 5 bases at J, with 2 bases in the middle. CDR1 is DFQATT and CDR2 is SNEGSKA in the germline V gene (reference sequence). For this clonotype: What it binds is unknown.

The chain carries TRBV20-1 and TRBJ2-7; D not resolved. Sequenced material: CD4+ T cells sorted from PBMCs, taken 45 days after the yellow fever booster vaccination. The sequence was collected from a man aged 30 to 39 who received the YFV17D yellow fever vaccine. The CDR3 spells CSARDNEQYF. The CDR3, as DNA: TGCAGTGCTAGAGATAACGAGCAGTACTTC.